These 8 T cell receptor beta chains were all obtained from the same sample, sequenced in a study of human T cells and chemical hapten exposure. The time point was: patch test 3, about 24 weeks after DPC sensitization. The treatment denotes: therapeutic diphenylcyclopropenone sensitization with weekly scalp DPC. From the RACE reads, TCRdb called clonotypes with MiXCR, one entry per CDR3 protein. The sample has around 200,000 distinct CDR3 sequences; about 25% are singletons. Specimen: whole blood, collected in connection with sensitization to the hapten diphenylcyclopropenone (DPC). The receptors stem from a woman aged 40 to 50 with alopecia areata. Some clones in this sample may be carry-over from other donors' samples.

The V and J genes are TRBV28 and TRBJ1-4, with a tentative D call TRBD1 (6 bases). V dropped 7 bases and J dropped 8 bases, with 17 bases sitting between them. The CDR3 is made up of 14 amino acids. Germline CDR1 MDHEN, CDR2 SYDVKM. The CDR3: CASTPPRGQEKLFF. Here the CDR3 DNA reads TGTGCCAGCACCCCCCCGCGGGGACAAGAAAAACTGTTTTTT.

The rearrangement joins TRBV7-9 to TRBJ2-7; D gene ambiguous. CDR3 length: 12 residues. Germline V gene lookup returns CDR1 SEHNR and CDR2 FQNEAQ (reference sequence). V was trimmed by 5 bases and J by 1 base, leaving 6 bases between them. The CDR3 reads CASSQKSYEQYF. The CDR3 coding sequence is TGTGCCAGCAGCCAGAAGTCCTACGAGCAGTACTTC.

In this sample, this clonotype turned up many times. J is TRBJ2-5 and V is TRBV28; D is undetermined. The CDR3 consists of 12 residues. Trimming stripped 4 bases from V and 1 base from J, with 4 bases between. The germline gives CDR1 MDHEN, CDR2 SYDVKM. The CDR3 bases are TGTGCCAGCAGTTCGGGCCAAGAGACCCAGTACTTC. As protein: CASSSGQETQYF. The whole variable domain, filled in from reference TRBV28 and TRBJ2-5, reads DVKVTQSSRYLVKRTGEKVFLECVQDMDHENMFWYRQDPGLGLRLIYFSYDVKMKEKGDIPEGYSVSREKKERFSLILESASTNQTSMYLCASSSGQETQYFGPGTRLLVL.

This clonotype was counted between two and nine times. The chain is built from TRBV27 and TRBJ1-6; D uncertain. Germline V gene data show CDR1 as MNHEY and CDR2 as SMNVEV (reference sequence). The CDR3 contains 15 residues. V lost 2 bases and J lost 11, with 16 bases in between. DNA for the CDR3: TGTGCCAGCAGTTTAGGCCCGCACTCGAGGACACCCCTCCACTTT. Amino acid sequence: CASSLGPHSRTPLHF.

This chain uses TRBV6-5 with TRBJ1-3, with TRBD1 identical over 9 bases. With 6 bases clipped from V and 4 bases from J, the junction kept 4 bases outside the gene matches. Germline V gives CDR1 MNHEY, CDR2 SVGAGI. The CDR3 runs 14 residues. CDR3 nucleotide sequence: TGTGCCAGCAGACGAGGGACAGGGGGAAACACCATATATTTT. It codes for CASRRGTGGNTIYF.

A few counts support this clonotype. CDR3 nucleotide sequence: TGTGCCAGCAGTTCCACCGGGACACGCGAATCACCCCAGCATTTT. It yields the protein CASSSTGTRESPQHF. The chain carries TRBV6-5 and TRBJ1-5, with D possibly TRBD1 on 6 matching bases. CDR1 is MNHEY, CDR2 SVGAGI, per germline. The CDR3 length is 15 residues. V was pared by 4 bases and J by 10 bases, with 20 bases between.

At least ten counts were recorded for this clonotype. The gene calls are TRBV20-1 and TRBJ1-5; D is undetermined. The V end lost 5 bases, the J end lost 3 bases, and 14 bases lay between the germline ends. The V gene's germline CDR1 is DFQATT and CDR2 SNEGSKA (reference sequence). This CDR3 comprises 14 residues. The CDR3 spells CSAGTRSSNQPQHF. The CDR3 coding sequence is TGCAGTGCTGGAACAAGAAGCTCCAATCAGCCCCAGCATTTT.

The J gene is TRBJ2-7, the V gene TRBV5-6; a possible D gene is TRBD1 (7 bases). V gave up 0 bases and J gave up 3 bases, with 13 bases separating them. There are 15 residues in the CDR3. The germline V gene encodes CDR1 SGHDT and CDR2 YYEEEE. DNA of the CDR3: TGTGCCAGCAGCTTGGCGCCAGGGGGAGGCTACGAGCAGTACTTC. This codes for CASSLAPGGGYEQYF. The full variable domain, rest sourced from reference TRBV5-6 and TRBJ2-7, is DAGVTQSPTHLIKTRGQQVTLRCSPKSGHDTVSWYQQALGQGPQFIFQYYEEEERQRGNFPDRFSGHQFPNYSSELNVNALLLGDSALYLCASSLAPGGGYEQYFGPGTRLTVT.